This T cell receptor beta chain is from a study of T-cell memory formation after mild COVID-19. Study-level points and caveats: Later expanders leaned CD4+, whereas clones that contracted between day 15 and 85 were balanced CD4/CD8. Shrinking CD4+ clones resided mostly in CM and EM, and CD8+ ones in EMRA. Pre-infection memory already had some responding clones, implying cross-reactive memory joined.

About this clonotype itself: No antigen is known for it.

UMIs and sample barcodes were carried by the TCR alpha and TCR beta cDNA libraries that 5'RACE produced using constant-segment primers. TCRdb re-called the 5' RACE reads through MiXCR, storing one row per CDR3 protein. The sample includes 110,000 or so distinct CDR3 sequences, about a fifth of them seen just once. The germline V gene encodes CDR1 SGHDT and CDR2 YYEEEE. This CDR3 has 14 residues. The V gene lost 2 bases and the J gene lost 1 base, with 9 bases spanning the gap. The sequence derives from a man between 18 and 29 years old who had mild COVID-19 (a few samples of this study predate the infection). Cell type and time point are not known. The sequenced material came from PBMCs or a T cell subset sorted from them (not recorded which). The V call is TRBV5-6, the J call TRBJ1-1; D remains unclear. The CDR3 loop reads CASSFQTPNTEAFF. The CDR3 bases are TGTGCCAGCAGCTTCCAGACCCCGAACACTGAAGCTTTCTTT.